This is a list of T cell receptor beta chains from one sample in a study of blood T cell repertoires in COVID-19. Profiling relied on immunoSEQ multiplex PCR, and the TCRdb table lists in-frame clones only, not all of them. The sample lists 120,000 or so clones, 65% to 90% occurring once. The sequenced sample was peripheral blood. These receptors all come from a woman older than 75 with acute or convalescent COVID-19. Both conserved end residues are part of each CDR3. The D gene is left open where the match is weak. Some rows mark clone size as missing; the rest say once, few, many or name a class of expanded clone.

.,TRBJ1-2,few,TRBV18,CASSYTIQADGYTF,TGTGCCAGCTCATACACGATCCAGGCAGACGGCTACACCTTC
TRBD1,TRBJ1-1,.,TRBV14,CASSPRQGATMNTEAFF,TGTGCCAGCAGCCCCAGACAGGGCGCCACCATGAACACTGAAGCTTTCTTT
TRBD2,TRBJ2-1,.,TRBV5-1,CASSSRVSGGGDEQFF,TGCGCCAGCAGCTCAAGAGTTAGCGGGGGAGGCGATGAGCAGTTCTTC
.,TRBJ1-1,.,TRBV6-5,CASIRAEAFF,TGTGCCAGCATCCGGGCTGAAGCTTTCTTT
.,TRBJ1-3,.,TRBV5-6,CASSFNRGNTIYF,TGTGCCAGCAGCTTTAACAGGGGAAACACCATATATTTT
TRBD1,TRBJ1-2,.,TRBV27,CASSLAGQGGSYGYTF,TGTGCCAGCAGTTTGGCGGGACAGGGCGGGAGCTATGGCTACACCTTC
.,TRBJ2-1,.,TRBV3-1/TRBV3-2,CASSRDASGNEQFF,TGTGCCAGCAGCCGGGATGCTTCAGGGAATGAGCAGTTCTTC
.,TRBJ1-1,.,TRBV20-1,CSASSGVGAFF,TGCAGTGCTAGCTCCGGGGTTGGAGCTTTCTTT
.,TRBJ1-2,.,TRBV6-6,CASSYSRNYGYTF,TGTGCCAGCAGTTACTCACGGAACTATGGCTACACCTTC
TRBD1,TRBJ2-2,.,TRBV9,CASSTRTGNGELFF,TGTGCCAGCAGCACCCGGACAGGGAACGGGGAGCTGTTTTTT
TRBD2,TRBJ2-3,.,TRBV5-1,CASTRGGQGTDTQYF,TGCGCCAGCACTCGGGGGGGCCAGGGCACAGATACGCAGTATTTT
TRBD1,TRBJ2-1,.,TRBV10-3,CAIMYEGQGHNEQFF,TGTGCCATCATGTATGAGGGACAGGGGCACAATGAGCAGTTCTTC
.,TRBJ2-7,.,TRBV19,CASSFQSLVTEQYF,TGTGCCAGTAGTTTCCAATCGCTAGTAACCGAGCAGTACTTC
.,TRBJ1-2,.,TRBV7-9,CASSLAWTSHGYTF,TGTGCCAGCAGCTTAGCCTGGACATCCCATGGCTACACCTTC
.,TRBJ1-1,.,TRBV7-2,CASSPSRGTEAFF,TGTGCCAGCAGCCCCAGCCGAGGCACTGAAGCTTTCTTT
TRBD1,TRBJ1-2,.,TRBV18,CASSPLARTGNYGYTF,TGTGCCAGCTCACCACTCGCTAGGACAGGAAACTATGGCTACACCTTC
.,TRBJ1-2,few,TRBV28,CASRSFGREYGYTF,TGTGCCAGCAGGTCGTTCGGTCGGGAATATGGCTACACCTTC
TRBD1,TRBJ2-5,once,TRBV5-1,CASSLERQGETQYF,TGCGCCAGCAGCTTGGAACGACAGGGAGAGACCCAGTACTTC
.,TRBJ1-2,.,TRBV6-1,CASSDTTGLGYTF,TGTGCCAGCAGTGATACCACAGGGTTGGGCTACACCTTC
.,TRBJ2-3,.,TRBV10-3,CAISESGAKRTDTQYF,TGTGCCATCAGTGAGTCAGGAGCCAAACGCACAGATACGCAGTATTTT
.,TRBJ2-5,.,TRBV7-9,CASSLGDSQETQYF,TGTGCCAGCAGCTTAGGTGACAGCCAAGAGACCCAGTACTTC
.,TRBJ2-1,.,TRBV7-9,CASSLRDTWGNEQFF,TGTGCCAGCAGCCTCCGGGACACTTGGGGTAATGAGCAGTTCTTC
TRBD2,TRBJ2-1,.,TRBV18,CASSLSTSAYNEQFF,TGTGCCAGCTCACTATCGACTAGCGCCTACAATGAGCAGTTCTTC
.,TRBJ1-2,once,TRBV7-9,CATNEGGYTF,TGTGCCACAAATGAGGGCGGCTACACCTTC
TRBD2,TRBJ2-2,.,TRBV5-5,CASRTTGGGAGGELFF,TGTGCCAGCAGAACAACCGGCGGGGGGGCCGGCGGGGAGCTGTTTTTT
.,TRBJ1-1,.,TRBV7-9,CASSTGGDTEAFF,TGTGCCAGCAGCACCGGGGGGGACACTGAAGCTTTCTTT
TRBD1,TRBJ1-2,.,TRBV9,CASSTRDRGYGYTF,TGTGCCAGCAGCACCCGGGACAGGGGTTATGGCTACACCTTC
.,TRBJ1-5,.,TRBV6-5,CASSQISNQPQHF,TGTGCCAGCAGTCAGATTAGCAATCAGCCCCAGCATTTT
TRBD2,TRBJ2-1,.,TRBV7-2,CASSLLGLAANEQFF,TGTGCCAGCAGCTTACTGGGACTAGCGGCAAATGAGCAGTTCTTC
.,TRBJ2-2,many,TRBV15,CATSRVKRTYPRANTGELFF,TGTGCCACCAGCAGAGTTAAACGGACGTACCCCAGGGCGAACACCGGGGAGCTGTTTTTT
TRBD1,TRBJ2-5,.,TRBV19,CASRGGQGAWETQYF,TGTGCCAGTAGGGGAGGACAGGGGGCTTGGGAGACCCAGTACTTC
TRBD2,TRBJ2-2,.,TRBV3-1/TRBV3-2,CASSPGLAGPTGELFF,TGTGCCAGCAGCCCGGGACTAGCGGGTCCCACCGGGGAGCTGTTTTTT
.,TRBJ1-4,.,TRBV5-4,CASSLVRNYEKLFF,TGTGCCAGCAGCTTGGTCAGGAATTATGAAAAACTGTTTTTT
TRBD1,TRBJ1-2,.,TRBV5-1,CASSLAGQGQGYTF,TGCGCCAGCAGCTTGGCCGGACAGGGGCAAGGCTACACCTTC
TRBD1,TRBJ1-2,.,TRBV9,CASSVDQGGNYGYTF,TGTGCCAGCAGCGTAGACCAGGGGGGCAACTATGGCTACACCTTC
.,TRBJ1-4,.,TRBV7-7,CASSPEGGKLFF,TGTGCCAGCAGCCCGGAGGGAGGGAAACTGTTTTTT
TRBD2,TRBJ2-2,.,TRBV9,CASSVVAGGPGELFF,TGTGCCAGCAGCGTAGTAGCGGGGGGGCCCGGGGAGCTGTTTTTT
TRBD1,TRBJ2-5,few,TRBV6-5,CASSLTGGLETQYF,TGTGCCAGCAGTTTGACAGGGGGTTTGGAGACCCAGTACTTC